The T cell receptor beta chain described here comes from a study of cytomegalovirus exposure and HLA in healthy donors (dated by TCRdb to about 2017). For the wider study: According to a later analysis, one platform produced both the 110 or so validation repertoires and the 550 to 800 repertoires of the first cohort. Along with the approximately 700-subject first cohort, a separate validation cohort of about 110 different subjects was used. The study combined high-throughput TCR immunosequencing, statistical association of individual TCRs with disease status, and machine learning to predict cytomegalovirus infection status. The study was designed to test whether signatures of past pathogen exposure could be identified by cataloging public T cell receptors. Overall study results and their limits: The classifier was reported to diagnose cytomegalovirus status with high specificity and sensitivity in both the original and validation cohorts. A later analysis found that TCRs clustered in the first cohort also tended to co-occur in the 130 or so validation repertoires, with approximately 95% of cluster scores above 0. In vitro tests confirmed that a few of the cytomegalovirus-associated TCR beta chains recognize cytomegalovirus antigens. The study listed approximately 160 TCR beta chains as associated with cytomegalovirus. The authors suggested that the approach could potentially be generalized to other disease states and immunological phenotypes. Most TCR sequences were observed very rarely across donors, whereas some public TCRs were present in many individuals. The validation cohort had no HLA typing available for a later analysis, so co-occurrence within that cohort was assessed over all 130 or so repertoires.

With respect to this clone: Which antigen it targets is not known. The sample holds no much larger clone one base away, and base qualities are not on file.

The donors were included in the validation cohort of 120 subjects, a group kept apart from the roughly 700-subject first cohort. V lost 4 bases and J lost 1 base, and the count of bases not matched to a germline gene is 3. CDR1 is given as SNHLY and CDR2 as FYNNEI, both from the germline V gene. The CDR3, from cysteine to phenylalanine, totals 16 residues. The only DNA kept is the CDR3, 48 bases in frame from the first base. The library was produced with the immunoSEQ multiplex PCR assay. Per the original workflow: A statistical classification framework was built to diagnose cytomegalovirus status from the catalog of TCR beta chain sequences. This is the immuneACCESS table as TCRdb keeps it, with only in-frame sequences that have V and J called. A part of the clones is gone; compared with another copy, unresolved V genes explain less than half, and the rest is unexplained. Clonal size and the V and J genes are those of that table, whereas D and trimming came from the DNA. The sample table records about 130,000 clones; around 90% of these occur just once. The ten largest clones take up under 8% of the sample.

Here the chain combines TRBV2 and TRBJ2-3, with 12 bases aligning to TRBD2. This TCR was recovered from a woman aged 25 to 39 in good health and CMV-seropositive. The sample was PBMCs. CDR3 reads: CASSGTSGERTDTQYF. The nucleotide sequence reads as follows: TGTGCCAGCAGTGGGACTAGCGGGGAGCGCACAGATACGCAGTATTTT.